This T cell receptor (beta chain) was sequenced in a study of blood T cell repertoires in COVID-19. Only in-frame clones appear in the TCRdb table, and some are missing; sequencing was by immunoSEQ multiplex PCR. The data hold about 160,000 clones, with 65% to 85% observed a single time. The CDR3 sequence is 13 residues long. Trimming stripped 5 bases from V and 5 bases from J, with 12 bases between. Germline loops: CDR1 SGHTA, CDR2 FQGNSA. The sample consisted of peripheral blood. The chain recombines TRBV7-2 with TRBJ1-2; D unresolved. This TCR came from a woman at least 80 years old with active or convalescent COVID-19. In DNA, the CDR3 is TGTGCCAGCAGCCCAACAACGATGTATGGCTACACCTTC. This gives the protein CASSPTTMYGYTF.